Listed below are T cell receptor beta chains from one sample, sequenced in a study of blood T cell repertoires in COVID-19. Produced via immunoSEQ multiplex PCR; TCRdb's table is partial and in-frame only. Counted here are about 200,000 clones, around 90% occurring once; the ten biggest clones make up approximately 7%. Sequencing was performed on peripheral blood. The receptors come from a man in his forties with acute or convalescent COVID-19. Both conserved end residues are part of each CDR3. Fields, in order: V gene, D gene, clone size, J gene, CDR3 protein, CDR3 DNA. A D gene is named only where the DNA matches it firmly. Where a row states a size, it is once, few, many or the class of an expanded clone; other rows omit it.

TRBV14,TRBD1,-,TRBJ2-2,CASSAPGQGGRELFF,TGTGCCAGCAGCGCCCCGGGACAGGGGGGACGGGAGCTGTTTTTT
TRBV19,TRBD2,-,TRBJ2-6,CASSYLGTSGAGSGANVLTF,TGTGCCAGTAGTTACCTAGGGACTAGCGGCGCCGGCTCTGGGGCCAACGTCCTGACTTTC
TRBV5-1,TRBD2,once,TRBJ2-3,CASSLAAGGPDTQYF,TGCGCCAGCAGCTTGGCAGCGGGGGGACCAGATACGCAGTATTTT
TRBV18,-,-,TRBJ1-3,CASSDFQGGFAGNTIYF,TGTGCCAGCTCGGACTTCCAGGGAGGTTTTGCTGGAAACACCATATATTTT
TRBV27,-,-,TRBJ2-2,CASSPSLQGDGELFF,TGTGCCAGCAGTCCGTCTTTACAGGGAGACGGGGAGCTGTTTTTT
TRBV30,TRBD2,-,TRBJ2-2,CAWSVRGLAGGPGPGELFF,TGTGCCTGGAGTGTTAGGGGACTAGCGGGGGGGCCAGGTCCCGGGGAGCTGTTTTTT
TRBV5-1,-,-,TRBJ2-7,CASSIRDTRSYEQYF,TGCGCCAGCAGCATCCGGGACACGCGTTCCTACGAGCAGTACTTC
TRBV11-2,TRBD2,-,TRBJ2-1,CASSFMGGGYNEQFF,TGTGCCAGCAGCTTTATGGGGGGGGGATACAATGAGCAGTTCTTC
TRBV10-3,TRBD1,-,TRBJ1-1,CAISDIDRADTEAFF,TGTGCCATCAGCGACATTGACAGGGCGGACACTGAAGCTTTCTTT
TRBV10-1,-,-,TRBJ1-1,CASRDLNTEAFF,TGCGCCAGCCGGGATCTGAACACTGAAGCTTTCTTT
TRBV7-6,-,-,TRBJ2-7,CASSLRSQASDEQYF,TGTGCCAGCAGCTTAAGGTCGCAGGCTAGCGACGAGCAGTACTTC
TRBV5-1,-,-,TRBJ2-5,CASSLIGKAIGETQYF,TGCGCCAGCAGCTTGATCGGAAAGGCCATCGGGGAGACCCAGTACTTC
TRBV3-1/TRBV3-2,-,-,TRBJ1-1,CASSPPGVRYTEAFF,TGTGCCAGCAGTCCTCCAGGGGTTAGGTACACTGAAGCTTTCTTT
TRBV6-9,TRBD2,-,TRBJ2-5,CASSPGTSGVELETQYF,TGTGCCAGCAGTCCTGGGACTAGCGGGGTGGAGCTAGAGACCCAGTACTTC
TRBV6-5,-,-,TRBJ1-1,CAGGENTEAFF,TGTGCTGGAGGGGAGAACACTGAAGCTTTCTTT
TRBV5-6,-,-,TRBJ2-7,CASSLSIRAEQYF,TGTGCCAGCAGCTTGAGTATCAGGGCCGAGCAGTACTTC
TRBV28,TRBD2,-,TRBJ2-7,CASSLGGGPYEQYF,TGTGCCAGCAGTTTAGGCGGGGGGCCCTACGAGCAGTACTTC
TRBV19,-,-,TRBJ1-3,CASHNPGEYGNTIYF,TGTGCCAGCCATAACCCAGGGGAGTACGGAAACACCATATATTTT
TRBV29-1,-,-,TRBJ2-2,CSVHSLNTGELFF,TGCAGCGTTCACAGCCTTAACACCGGGGAGCTGTTTTTT
TRBV6-6,-,-,TRBJ2-1,CASRPPSDYNEQFF,TGTGCCAGTAGACCGCCTAGCGACTACAATGAGCAGTTCTTC
TRBV10-2,TRBD2,-,TRBJ2-2,CASSERAGMSQSGGSGELFF,TGCGCCAGCAGTGAGAGGGCAGGGATGAGTCAAAGCGGGGGATCCGGGGAGCTGTTTTTT
TRBV11-2,TRBD2,-,TRBJ2-3,CASSLDKRGVTDTQYF,TGTGCCAGCAGCTTGGATAAGCGGGGGGTCACAGATACGCAGTATTTT
TRBV6-5,TRBD1,-,TRBJ1-2,CASSRQGPYYGYTF,TGTGCCAGCAGTCGACAGGGGCCTTACTATGGCTACACCTTC
TRBV2,TRBD1,-,TRBJ2-5,CASSDLTGEETQYF,TGTGCCAGCAGTGACCTAACAGGGGAAGAGACCCAGTACTTC
TRBV19,-,few,TRBJ2-2,CASTQKGGTTGELFF,TGTGCCAGTACCCAAAAAGGAGGGACCACCGGGGAGCTGTTTTTT
TRBV6-5,-,-,TRBJ1-5,CASRRDTENNQPQHF,TGTGCCAGCAGGAGGGACACAGAGAACAATCAGCCCCAGCATTTT
TRBV30,TRBD1,-,TRBJ2-1,CAWRAGTGVIYEQFF,TGTGCCTGGAGGGCCGGGACAGGTGTTATCTATGAGCAGTTCTTC
TRBV7-3,TRBD1,-,TRBJ1-2,CASSRQGGYGYTF,TGTGCCAGCAGCCGACAGGGGGGCTATGGCTACACCTTC
TRBV6-6,-,-,TRBJ1-2,CASSPFSGRAEYGYTF,TGTGCCAGCAGCCCCTTTTCCGGCAGGGCGGAATATGGCTACACCTTC
TRBV28,-,-,TRBJ2-7,CASTVAGTSSYEQYF,TGTGCCAGCACCGTCGCCGGGACAAGCTCCTACGAGCAGTACTTC
TRBV30,TRBD2,-,TRBJ2-1,CAWGLAGGRNNEQFF,TGTGCCTGGGGACTAGCGGGGGGGCGGAACAATGAGCAGTTCTTC
TRBV6-7,-,-,TRBJ1-5,CARGQGHNQPQHF,TGTGCCAGGGGCCAGGGGCACAATCAGCCCCAGCATTTT
TRBV6-5,TRBD1,-,TRBJ2-2,CATRERTGRSGELFF,TGTGCCACCAGAGAGAGGACAGGTAGATCCGGGGAGCTGTTTTTT
TRBV6-1,TRBD1,-,TRBJ1-6,CASSEETGAYNSPLHF,TGTGCCAGCAGTGAAGAGACAGGGGCCTATAATTCACCCCTCCACTTT
TRBV15,TRBD1,-,TRBJ1-6,CATSIGGPNSPLHF,TGTGCCACCAGCATAGGGGGCCCGAATTCACCCCTCCACTTT
TRBV2,-,few,TRBJ1-6,CASTWGLDNSPLHF,TGTGCCAGCACTTGGGGGCTCGATAATTCACCCCTCCACTTT
TRBV7-9,-,-,TRBJ2-5,CASSLAARWQGKWGETQYF,TGTGCCAGCAGCTTAGCGGCACGTTGGCAGGGTAAATGGGGTGAGACCCAGTACTTC
TRBV19,-,-,TRBJ1-5,CASSMQEAQPQHF,TGTGCCAGTAGTATGCAGGAGGCTCAGCCCCAGCATTTT
TRBV5-1,-,-,TRBJ2-1,CASSPWGSSSSYNEQFF,TGCGCCAGCAGCCCCTGGGGCAGCTCAAGCTCCTACAATGAGCAGTTCTTC
TRBV2,TRBD1,-,TRBJ1-5,CASREGQTSNQPQHF,TGTGCCAGCAGGGAGGGACAGACTAGCAATCAGCCCCAGCATTTT
TRBV9,-,-,TRBJ1-6,CASSVEAADTYNSPLHF,TGTGCCAGCAGCGTAGAGGCGGCGGACACCTATAATTCACCCCTCCACTTT
TRBV19,-,-,TRBJ2-2,CASRKPGQNTGELFF,TGTGCCAGTAGGAAACCGGGACAGAACACCGGGGAGCTGTTTTTT
TRBV19,-,few,TRBJ1-6,CASSKRSGGGNSPLHF,TGTGCCAGTAGTAAGAGATCGGGGGGCGGTAATTCACCCCTCCACTTT
TRBV7-9,TRBD1,-,TRBJ1-1,CASSPLTGGNAEAFF,TGTGCCAGCAGCCCACTGACAGGGGGAAACGCTGAAGCTTTCTTT
TRBV7-9,-,-,TRBJ1-3,CASSPGGSYSGNTIYF,TGTGCCAGCAGCCCAGGAGGCTCGTACTCTGGAAACACCATATATTTT
TRBV7-9,-,-,TRBJ2-4,CASSSLSGGNIQYF,TGTGCCAGCAGCTCTCTCTCCGGGGGAAACATTCAGTACTTC
TRBV19,-,-,TRBJ1-4,CASTTTRGRPMGEKLFF,TGTGCCAGTACCACCACCAGGGGCAGGCCCATGGGTGAAAAACTGTTTTTT
TRBV12-5,TRBD1,few,TRBJ1-4,CASGFRQGVSTNEKLFF,TGTGCTAGTGGTTTTAGACAGGGTGTTTCGACTAATGAAAAACTGTTTTTT
TRBV3-1/TRBV3-2,-,-,TRBJ2-7,CASSQEGGKQYF,TGTGCCAGCAGCCAAGAAGGAGGAAAGCAGTACTTC
TRBV15,-,-,TRBJ2-1,CATSRVIRNEQFF,TGTGCCACCAGCAGAGTAATCAGGAATGAGCAGTTCTTC
TRBV27,-,-,TRBJ2-5,CASSFWTQYF,TGTGCCAGCAGTTTCTGGACCCAGTACTTC
TRBV7-2,-,-,TRBJ2-2,CASSLGRGTANTGELFF,TGTGCCAGCAGCTTAGGGCGCGGGACAGCGAACACCGGGGAGCTGTTTTTT
TRBV25-1,-,-,TRBJ1-4,CASSEGGIGGEKLFF,TGTGCCAGCAGTGAGGGGGGGATAGGAGGAGAAAAACTGTTTTTT
TRBV5-5,TRBD1,-,TRBJ2-7,CASSFGTANYEQYF,TGTGCCAGCAGCTTCGGGACAGCAAACTACGAGCAGTACTTC
TRBV14,-,-,TRBJ1-3,CASSQMDSPLLSGNTIYF,TGTGCCAGCAGCCAAATGGACAGTCCATTACTCTCTGGAAACACCATATATTTT